This passage covers 30 T cell receptor beta chains from one sample sequenced in a study of control samples from healthy donors and cancer patients. The method was immunoSEQ multiplex PCR; TCRdb's version includes in-frame clones alone and lacks a portion of them. The table records under 200,000 clones, around 96% of them present only once. Sequenced material: blood. The receptor set was obtained from a woman between 40 and 55 years old in good health.

The rearrangement links TRBV6-2 or TRBV6-3 to TRBJ2-3; 10 bases agree with TRBD2. The CDR3 runs to 15 residues. V lost 5 bases and J lost 2; bases outside the gene matches: 4. Per the germline V gene, CDR1 is MNHEY and CDR2 is SVGEGT. CDR3 sequence reads: CASSRTSGTTDTQYF. The CDR3 DNA sequence: TGTGCCAGCAGTCGAACTAGCGGGACCACAGATACGCAGTATTTT.

For the CDR3, the DNA is TGTGCCAGCAGCTTAGATGGACAGGGAGTCAATGAGCAGTTCTTC. It is translated as CASSLDGQGVNEQFF. V gene TRBV7-6 combines with J gene TRBJ2-1; 8 bases fit TRBD1. V lost 1 base and J lost 6; bases outside the gene matches: 5. The CDR3 loop spans 15 amino acids. Germline loops: CDR1 SGHVS, CDR2 FNYEAQ.

This rearrangement joins TRBV7-2 to TRBJ1-4; D gene uncertain. CDR1 is SGHTA, CDR2 FQGNSA, per germline. V lost 3 bases and J 5 bases, leaving 10 bases between the germline ends. The CDR3 is 14 amino acids. The CDR3 bases are TGTGCCAGCAGCTTGGGCAGAATCAATGAAAAACTGTTTTTT. It specifies CASSLGRINEKLFF.

The V gene is TRBV19, the J gene TRBJ1-5; D is undetermined. The germline CDR1 and CDR2 sequences are LNHDA and SQIVND (reference sequence). There are 12 residues in the CDR3. Trimming cost V 7 bases and J 5 bases, with 9 bases left between them. CDR3 sequence reads: CASKEYDQPQHF. CDR3 in DNA: TGTGCCAGTAAGGAGTACGATCAGCCCCAGCATTTT.

J is TRBJ1-1 and V is TRBV15, with no clear D. With 1 base removed from V and 4 bases from J, the gap between germline ends came to 4 bases. CDR3 length: 12 amino acids. Germline V gene data show CDR1 as LNHNV and CDR2 as YYDKDF (reference sequence). The CDR3, as DNA: TGTGCCACCAGCAGAGCTTCCACTGAAGCTTTCTTT. Translated, it gives CATSRASTEAFF.

V gene TRBV29-1 combines with J gene TRBJ2-1; either TRBD1 or TRBD2 may fit D (6 bases each). The CDR3 is 14 amino acids. Germline V gene data show CDR1 as SQVTM and CDR2 as ANQGSEA. The V gene lost 7 bases and the J gene lost 2 bases, with 15 bases spanning the gap. In DNA form, the CDR3 reads TGCAGCGCCCCACAGGGAGGCACCTACAATGAGCAGTTCTTC. Translated, it gives CSAPQGGTYNEQFF.

The V and J genes are TRBV19 and TRBJ2-7; 13 bases match TRBD2. The CDR3 sequence is 18 residues long. Germline V lookup: CDR1 LNHDA, CDR2 SQIVND (reference sequence). The J segment lost 1 base and the V segment lost 5 bases, leaving 11 bases of the junction unmatched. CDR3 protein: CASSFRTGTSGVSYEQYF. The CDR3 nucleotides are TGTGCCAGTAGTTTCCGGACCGGGACTAGCGGGGTTTCCTACGAGCAGTACTTC. Together with reference TRBV19 and TRBJ2-7, the CDR3 gives the full variable domain: DGGITQSPKYLFRKEGQNVTLSCEQNLNHDAMYWYRQDPGQGLRLIYYSQIVNDFQKGDIAEGYSVSREKKESFPLTVTSAQKNPTAFYLCASSFRTGTSGVSYEQYFGPGTRLTVT.

V gene TRBV7-8 combines with J gene TRBJ1-1; D might be TRBD1 (5 bases). Germline V lookup: CDR1 SGHVS, CDR2 FQNEAQ. V dropped 3 bases and J dropped 6 bases, with 20 bases sitting between them. This CDR3 contains 16 residues. The CDR3 DNA sequence: TGTGCCAGCAGCTTCCCAGTGGGGCAGGGCTCGGCTGAAGCTTTCTTT. Its protein is CASSFPVGQGSAEAFF.

The chain uses TRBV18 and TRBJ1-1; maybe TRBD1 (5 bases). This CDR3 spans 15 amino acids. Germline lookup yields CDR1 KGHSH and CDR2 LQKENI. Trimming removed 0 bases at V and 0 bases at J, with 8 bases between. CDR3 nucleotide sequence: TGTGCCAGCTCACCACCGGAGGGACTGAACACTGAAGCTTTCTTT. Protein sequence: CASSPPEGLNTEAFF.

The V and J genes are TRBV5-6 and TRBJ1-6; D ambiguous. With 4 bases removed from V and 0 bases from J, the gap between germline ends came to 14 bases. The CDR3 sequence is 17 residues long. Germline V gene lookup returns CDR1 SGHDT and CDR2 YYEEEE. As DNA, the CDR3 is TGTGCCAGCAGCCGCGGCGCGGAGAGCTCCTATAATTCACCCCTCCACTTT. Protein product: CASSRGAESSYNSPLHF.

The genes are TRBV6-1 and TRBJ2-7, with 9 bases that match TRBD2. The germline V gene encodes CDR1 MNHNS and CDR2 SASEGT. This CDR3 is built from 19 residues. The V gene end was trimmed by 6 bases and the J gene end by 1 base; junction bases not matched to a gene: 19. The CDR3: CASSERGGGGPRLSYEQYF. DNA of the CDR3: TGTGCCAGCAGCGAAAGGGGCGGGGGGGGCCCCCGACTATCCTACGAGCAGTACTTC.

The chain couples TRBV23-1 to TRBJ2-5, with a tentative D call TRBD2 (6 bases). TRBV23-1 is placed among ORFs of uncertain function. The CDR3 extends over 16 amino acids. With 6 bases removed from V and 5 bases from J, the gap between germline ends came to 22 bases. CDR3 sequence (DNA): TGCGCCAGCAGGGGATTCCCGGCGGGATCGTTGGAGACCCAGTACTTC. This sequence encodes CASRGFPAGSLETQYF.

This clone is a singleton in its sample. This rearrangement joins TRBV9 to TRBJ2-3, with D maybe TRBD1 (6 bases). The germline V and J ends were trimmed by 2 bases and 0 bases, with 10 bases remaining between them. Germline CDR1 SGDLS, CDR2 YYNGEE. This CDR3 spans 15 amino acids. This chain's CDR3 is CASSVSGGSTDTQYF. The CDR3 coding sequence is TGTGCCAGCAGCGTCTCTGGGGGCAGCACAGATACGCAGTATTTT.

In its sample, this clone was seen once. V and J are TRBV19 and TRBJ1-2; D call uncertain. V lost 7 bases and J 8 bases, leaving 17 bases between the germline ends. The germline V gene encodes CDR1 LNHDA and CDR2 SQIVND (reference sequence). This CDR3 is built from 13 residues. In nucleotides, the CDR3 is TGTGCCAGTACCAATGGAGGGCAAAAGGGCTACACCTTC. Its protein product is CASTNGGQKGYTF.

CDR3 sequence (DNA): TGTGCCAGCAGCCTGACAGGGGCGGGGAACACTGAAGCTTTCTTT. Its protein product is CASSLTGAGNTEAFF. The chain is built from TRBV7-2 and TRBJ1-1, with TRBD1 identical over 8 bases. CDR3 size: 15 residues. The germline CDR1 and CDR2 sequences are SGHTA and FQGNSA. The junction had 6 bases not matched to a gene; V was cut back by 5 bases and J by 1 base.

The chain combines TRBV6-5 with TRBJ2-7, with 8 bases aligning to TRBD1. V lost 8 bases and J lost 1; bases outside the gene matches: 4. This CDR3 region has 13 residues. CDR1 is MNHEY and CDR2 is SVGAGI in the germline V gene. Here the CDR3 DNA reads TGTGCCAGCCGCGGGACAGGATCCTACGAGCAGTACTTC. Encoded protein: CASRGTGSYEQYF.

The rearrangement links TRBV5-1 to TRBJ1-6, with 7 positions matching TRBD1. Germline CDR1 and CDR2: SGHRS and YFSETQ. V shed 0 bases, J shed 10 bases, and the junction held 7 bases outside the gene matches. The CDR3 runs 15 residues. The CDR3 DNA sequence: TGCGCCAGCAGCTTGGAGTGGGACAGAAAGTCACCCCTCCACTTT. The encoded protein is CASSLEWDRKSPLHF.

The sample holds a few counts of this clone. This sequence joins TRBV6-5 and TRBJ2-5; D gene unclear. The CDR3 extends over 11 amino acids. V was pared by 11 bases and J by 4 bases, with 11 bases between. Germline lookup yields CDR1 MNHEY and CDR2 SVGAGI. The CDR3 spells CASLGVETQYF. DNA for the CDR3: TGTGCCTCTCTGGGCGTAGAGACCCAGTACTTC.

This sequence joins TRBV23-1 and TRBJ1-4, with D perhaps TRBD1 (5 bases). TRBV23-1 is sorted into the ORF group, with uncertain function. CDR3 size: 19 residues. Trimming removed 0 bases from V and 8 bases from J, with 25 bases in between. CDR3 bases: TGCGCCAGCAGTCAATCGAATATCACCACGATGGGTCGGGGGGAAAAACTGTTTTTT. Translation gives CASSQSNITTMGRGEKLFF.

This clone is a singleton in its sample. The chain recombines TRBV7-2 with TRBJ2-5, with a possible D match to TRBD2 (5 bases). There are 13 residues in the CDR3. CDR1 and CDR2 (germline): SGHTA, FQGNSA. V was cut by 2 bases and J by 5 bases, with 9 bases left in between. The CDR3 region is CASSLTSGETQYF. The CDR3 bases are TGTGCCAGCAGCTTAACTAGTGGGGAGACCCAGTACTTC.

The V and J genes are TRBV10-3 and TRBJ2-3; tentatively, D is TRBD1 (6 bases). Germline V gene sequence: CDR1 ENHRY, CDR2 SYGVKD. The CDR3 has 13 amino acids. The V gene lost 6 bases and the J gene lost 4 bases, with 11 bases spanning the gap. The CDR3 DNA reads TGTGCCATCAGCTCAGGGGACCCAGATACGCAGTATTTT. As protein: CAISSGDPDTQYF.

V gene TRBV6-2 or TRBV6-3 combines with J gene TRBJ2-5, with D possibly being TRBD2 (5 bases). This CDR3 is 15 amino acids long. Between the trimmed V and J ends, which lost 4 bases and 4 bases, there was a span of 16 bases. CDR1 and CDR2 from the germline V gene are MNHEY and SVGEGT. The CDR3 DNA is TGTGCCAGCAGTTCCCTAACGGGGTGGGGAGAGACCCAGTACTTC. This sequence encodes CASSSLTGWGETQYF.

The CDR3 nucleotides are TGCGCCAGCAGGGCCGACTTAGAAAGTAGTGGCTACACCTTC. It codes for CASRADLESSGYTF. V usage is TRBV10-1 and J usage is TRBJ1-2, with D unclear. The V and J ends lost 6 bases and 7 bases respectively, with 18 bases between them. Germline V gene lookup returns CDR1 WNHNN and CDR2 SYGVQD (reference sequence). The CDR3 is made up of 14 amino acids.

This chain uses TRBV6-5 with TRBJ2-1, with 10 positions matching TRBD2. This CDR3 comprises 13 residues. The V gene end was trimmed by 5 bases and the J gene end by 6 bases; junction bases not matched to a gene: 1. Germline loops: CDR1 MNHEY, CDR2 SVGAGI. For the CDR3, the DNA is TGTGCCAGCAGTAGCGGGAGGGCCAATGAGCAGTTCTTC. Translating it yields CASSSGRANEQFF.

The gene calls are TRBV7-9 and TRBJ2-4, with a possible D match to TRBD1 (5 bases). Germline V CDR1 and CDR2: SEHNR, FQNEAQ (reference sequence). The CDR3 runs 16 residues. V was cut by 3 bases and J by 0 bases, with 12 bases left in between. The CDR3 loop reads CASSFSGSEAKNIQYF. As DNA, the CDR3 is TGTGCCAGCAGCTTCTCAGGGTCGGAAGCCAAAAACATTCAGTACTTC.

V and J are TRBV7-2 and TRBJ2-7; possibly TRBD1 for D (6 bases). Trimming took 5 bases from V and 4 from J, leaving 9 bases between them. Looked up from germline, CDR1 is SGHTA and CDR2 is FQGNSA. The CDR3 totals 12 residues. In DNA, the CDR3 is TGTGCCAGCAGCCCCAGGGGATACGAGCAGTACTTC. This encodes CASSPRGYEQYF.

Written as DNA, the CDR3 is TGTGCCAGCAGCTCCGCCCCGGGACAGAGAAATGAAAAACTGTTTTTT. Protein product: CASSSAPGQRNEKLFF. This chain joins TRBV5-4 and TRBJ1-4; 7 bases fit TRBD1. This CDR3 is 16 amino acids long. The V gene end was trimmed by 3 bases and the J gene end by 5 bases; junction bases not matched to a gene: 10. Germline values: CDR1 SGHNT, CDR2 YYREEE (reference sequence).

The chain carries TRBV5-5 and TRBJ1-1; D gene unclear. Germline-derived CDR1 and CDR2 are SGHKS and YYEKEE (reference sequence). V was cut by 0 bases and J by 3 bases, with 9 bases left in between. This CDR3 is 14 amino acids long. The CDR3 reads CASSLGVRDTEAFF. The CDR3 nucleotides read TGTGCCAGCAGCTTGGGGGTACGGGACACTGAAGCTTTCTTT. Full variable domain (missing parts from reference TRBV5-5 and TRBJ1-1): DAGVTQSPTHLIKTRGQQVTLRCSPISGHKSVSWYQQVLGQGPQFIFQYYEKEERGRGNFPDRFSARQFPNYSSELNVNALLLGDSALYLCASSLGVRDTEAFFGQGTRLTVV.

The CDR3 protein is CASSLEGSRRAYGYTF. For the CDR3, the DNA is TGTGCCAGCAGCTTAGAGGGGAGCAGGCGGGCCTATGGCTACACCTTC. The chain recombines TRBV7-9 with TRBJ1-2; D is possibly TRBD1 (5 bases). The V gene's germline CDR1 is SEHNR and CDR2 FQNEAQ (reference sequence). The germline V and J ends were trimmed by 1 base and 4 bases, with 16 bases remaining between them. CDR3 length: 16 residues.

This chain joins TRBV10-3 and TRBJ2-1; 11 nucleotides agree with TRBD1. The CDR3 consists of 16 residues. Per germline, CDR1 ENHRY and CDR2 SYGVKD. Germline trimming cut 8 bases from V and 0 bases from J; bases unmatched to any gene: 6. The CDR3 nucleotides are TGTGCCATCGGACAGGGGGCTTTTGGCTCCTACAATGAGCAGTTCTTC. Its translation: CAIGQGAFGSYNEQFF.